These 9 T cell receptor beta chains came from one sample sequenced in a study of CD8 T cells in Susac syndrome. About 0.5 to 1 ug RNA was reverse transcribed with random hexamers. TCRdb analysed the immunoSEQ multiplex PCR reads with MiXCR anew, one entry per CDR3 protein. The table records 45,000 or so distinct CDR3 sequences, 93% of them present only once. The sequenced sample consisted of CD8+ T cells from PBMCs. The receptors derive from a human donor in good health.

The V and J genes are TRBV30 and TRBJ2-1, with D perhaps matching TRBD2 (5 bases). Germline V gene lookup returns CDR1 GTSNPN and CDR2 SVGIG (reference sequence). V lost 6 bases and J 4 bases, leaving 19 bases between the germline ends. The CDR3 has 15 amino acids. Here the CDR3 DNA reads TGTGCCTGCACCCTTCACCCAGGAGGATACAATGAGCAGTTCTTC. Translating it yields CACTLHPGGYNEQFF.

This clonotype was detected once. The genes are TRBV20-1 and TRBJ2-1; 7 bases fit TRBD2. Unmatched junction bases numbered 3, after V lost 5 bases and J lost 5 bases. Germline assignment: CDR1 DFQATT and CDR2 SNEGSKA (reference sequence). This CDR3 is built from 12 residues. CDR3 protein: CSARGRDNEQFF. The CDR3 coding sequence is TGCAGTGCTCGAGGGAGGGACAATGAGCAGTTCTTC.

The chain recombines TRBV11-2 with TRBJ2-3, with D perhaps matching TRBD1 (6 bases). V was clipped by 5 bases and J by 3 bases, with 6 bases between them. This CDR3 has 12 amino acids. CDR1 SGHAT and CDR2 FQNNGV come from the germline V gene. CDR3 residues: CASSQGTDTQYF. The CDR3 bases are TGTGCCAGCAGCCAGGGGACAGATACGCAGTATTTT.

CDR3 in amino acids: CASSVTNPFNEQFF. CDR3 sequence (DNA): TGTGCCAGCAGTGTGACTAACCCGTTCAATGAGCAGTTCTTC. The chain joins TRBV6-6 to TRBJ2-1; D is perhaps TRBD2 (5 bases). Germline values: CDR1 MNHNY, CDR2 SVGAGI (reference sequence). The CDR3 covers 14 residues. V lost 5 bases and J 6 bases, leaving 14 bases between the germline ends.

The rearrangement joins TRBV19 to TRBJ2-2, with D unclear. V dropped 5 bases and J dropped 5 bases, with 9 bases sitting between them. Germline lookup yields CDR1 LNHDA and CDR2 SQIVND (reference sequence). This CDR3 is 13 amino acids long. This CDR3 is CASSAIMTGELFF. CDR3 nucleotide sequence: TGTGCCAGTAGTGCCATCATGACCGGGGAGCTGTTTTTT.

In nucleotides, the CDR3 is TGTGCCACCAGCAGAGATAAAGGACAGTTACGCGAGCAGTACTTC. It codes for CATSRDKGQLREQYF. The rearrangement links TRBV15 to TRBJ2-7; a weak D match, TRBD1 (6 bases). The CDR3 extends over 15 amino acids. V was shortened by 0 bases and J by 6 bases, with 15 bases between the two germline ends. Germline V gene sequence: CDR1 LNHNV, CDR2 YYDKDF (reference sequence). Full variable domain (rest looked up from reference TRBV15 and TRBJ2-7): DAMVIQNPRYQVTQFGKPVTLSCSQTLNHNVMYWYQQKSSQAPKLLFHYYDKDFNNEADTPDNFQSRRPNTSFCFLDIRSPGLGDTAMYLCATSRDKGQLREQYFGPGTRLTVT.

V gene TRBV29-1 combines with J gene TRBJ2-1; 8 bases fit TRBD2. Germline lookup yields CDR1 SQVTM and CDR2 ANQGSEA. This CDR3 comprises 14 residues. V lost 7 bases and J lost 5; bases outside the gene matches: 10. The CDR3 nucleotides read TGCAGCGCCCCCCAAGCGGGAGTCGACAATGAGCAGTTCTTC. Translating gives CSAPQAGVDNEQFF.

The rearrangement joins TRBV6-1 to TRBJ2-1; D gene unclear. CDR1 and CDR2 from the germline V gene are MNHNS and SASEGT. V was trimmed by 2 bases and J by 7 bases, leaving 3 bases between them. The CDR3 covers 11 residues. The CDR3 sequence: CASSELNEQFF. The CDR3 DNA follows: TGTGCCAGCAGTGAATTAAATGAGCAGTTCTTC.

The chain employs TRBV28 and TRBJ2-7; 9 bases are a match to TRBD1. Germline CDR1 is MDHEN and CDR2 is SYDVKM. Trimming took 3 bases from V and 1 from J; bases not matched to a gene: 7. The CDR3 spans 16 residues. The CDR3 nucleotides are TGTGCCAGCAGTTTCCCCCGGGGACAGGGTTCCTACGAGCAGTACTTC. This codes for CASSFPRGQGSYEQYF. The full variable domain, completed using reference TRBV28 and TRBJ2-7, is DVKVTQSSRYLVKRTGEKVFLECVQDMDHENMFWYRQDPGLGLRLIYFSYDVKMKEKGDIPEGYSVSREKKERFSLILESASTNQTSMYLCASSFPRGQGSYEQYFGPGTRLTVT.